This section outlines one T cell receptor (beta chain) sequence together with its context. Antigen specificity is unknown. These data originate in a study of cytomegalovirus exposure and HLA in healthy donors. The overall study: The study placed around 80% of its 398 genotyped donors in the Caucasian-associated ancestry cluster. Findings and limits, study-wide: In a later analysis, 17,000 or so TCR beta sequences were associated with HLA alleles at 0.05 false discovery rate.

Researchers ran the PCR with 60 Vbeta and 13 Jbeta primers. The repertoire was sequenced with immunoSEQ multiplex PCR; TCRdb's copy has only in-frame clones and lacks some. Altogether approximately 100,000 clones are present, 65% to 90% being singletons, with the ten largest covering 0.9% to 1.5%. Germline CDR1 reads SGDLS; CDR2 reads YYNGEE. The CDR3 runs 16 residues. V dropped 4 bases and J dropped 6; count of bases not matched to a gene: 10. Sequencing was performed on PBMCs. J is TRBJ2-3 and V is TRBV9; 11 bases line up with TRBD1. The sequence came from a woman under 30 in good health and CMV-seronegative. The CDR3 region is CASSPTRTGGWDTQYF. In DNA, the CDR3 is TGTGCCAGCAGCCCCACAAGGACAGGGGGCTGGGATACGCAGTATTTT. Together with reference TRBV9 and TRBJ2-3, the CDR3 gives the full variable domain: DSGVTQTPKHLITATGQRVTLRCSPRSGDLSVYWYQQSLDQGLQFLIQYYNGEERAKGNILERFSAQQFPDLHSELNLSSLELGDSALYFCASSPTRTGGWDTQYFGPGTRLTVL.